This T cell receptor (beta chain) was captured by sequencing in a study of Ad26.COV2.S vaccination and SARS-CoV-2 variants. Study context: The authors gave Ad26.COV2.S intramuscularly, either once or twice 56 days apart.

With regard to this clone: The antigen is unknown.

Germline V CDR1 and CDR2: SGHAT, FQNNGV. Deletions cut 4 bases from V and 2 bases from J, with 12 bases between. The CDR3 covers 15 residues. Study results and caveats: It was reported that spike-specific CD8+ and CD4+ T cell responses were substantially broad after vaccination.

Treatment noted: 15 to 20 received Ad26.COV2.S at low or high dose, single or two shots; about 5 received placebo; per-sample allocation not given. Sample collection was performed on day 63 after the first vaccine or placebo injection. Method: immunoSEQ multiplex PCR; TCRdb's copy keeps in-frame clones and lacks some. The sample holds about 440,000 clones, around nine tenths seen once. The source is a person aged 18-60 years who received the Ad26.COV2.S COVID-19 vaccine or a placebo. The material sequenced was peripheral blood, taken in a trial of Ad26.COV2.S vaccine versus placebo. This rearrangement joins TRBV11-2 to TRBJ1-3, with a tentative D call TRBD1 (5 bases). The CDR3 coding sequence is TGTGCCAGCAGCTCCGAGTGGGGCCCTGGAAACACCATATATTTT. It encodes CASSSEWGPGNTIYF. Variable domain in full (rest from reference TRBV11-2 and TRBJ1-3): EAGVAQSPRYKIIEKRQSVAFWCNPISGHATLYWYQQILGQGPKLLIQFQNNGVVDDSQLPKDRFSAERLKGVDSTLKIQPAKLEDSAVYLCASSSEWGPGNTIYFGEGSWLTVV.